This T cell receptor (beta chain) came from a study of post-analysis software for immune sequencing data. Study-wide background: The patients showed relapsing-remitting, secondary progressive and progressive-relapsing multiple sclerosis courses.

J lost 3 bases, V lost 4 bases, and 4 bases had no gene match. The CDR3 has 14 amino acids. Germline values: CDR1 MNHEY, CDR2 SVGAGI. The authors incorporated unique molecular identifiers into the TCR beta cDNA libraries. Each sample of about 0.9 to 11 million input T cells yielded roughly 0.5 million cDNA molecules, so each molecule approximated one T cell. MiXCR, run by TCRdb on the PCR reads, gives a single entry per CDR3 protein. The sample lists hundreds of thousands of distinct CDR3 sequences, approximately 60% occurring once. Study results and caveats: Same-batch samples co-clustered strongly by F measure. Comparison with controls showed significantly lower normalized Chao1 diversity in multiple sclerosis patients. There were five TRBV segments more frequent in patients than controls, and TRBV5-6, TRBV5-1 and TRBV20-1 were among them.

About this clonotype itself: Its antigen is not identified.

This rearrangement joins TRBV6-5 to TRBJ2-5; 8 bases are a match to TRBD2. The clonotype comes from a girl aged 2 to 9 with multiple sclerosis. Sequences were obtained from blood. The CDR3 nucleotides are TGTGCCAGCAGTTCCCCCGGGAGGGAAGAGACCCAGTACTTC. Protein: CASSSPGREETQYF.